These 30 T cell receptor beta chains were all obtained from the same sample, sequenced in a study of blood T cell repertoires in COVID-19. Generated by immunoSEQ multiplex PCR, the TCRdb table keeps only in-frame clones and is missing some. Among roughly 100,000 clones, around 90% were seen once, and the ten largest hold roughly 2%. Sample: peripheral blood. Source of these receptors: a man over 45 with active COVID-19.

The chain couples TRBV9 to TRBJ2-2; the match to TRBD1 covers 8 bases. The CDR3 is made up of 17 amino acids. Germline lookup yields CDR1 SGDLS and CDR2 YYNGEE. Unmatched junction bases numbered 10, after V lost 1 base and J lost 5 bases. The CDR3 nucleotides read TGTGCCAGCAGCGTATCAAGGACAGGGAAGGGTACCGGGGAGCTGTTTTTT. Protein product: CASSVSRTGKGTGELFF.

This clone has a handful of counts. In nucleotides, the CDR3 is TGTGCCAGCAGCCGCCCTGAGCGGGACACCGGGGAGCTGTTTTTT. Translated: CASSRPERDTGELFF. The chain couples TRBV4-2 to TRBJ2-2, with D possibly being TRBD2 (6 bases). The CDR3 extends over 15 amino acids. V was cut by 4 bases and J by 3 bases, with 12 bases left in between. CDR1 and CDR2 (germline): LGHNA, YNFKEQ.

Notes on this clone: At one of its ends the junction is not consistent with the germline gene, which may arise from a read error. The J gene is TRBJ1-2, the V gene TRBV18, with D tentatively TRBD1 (5 bases). Germline V lookup: CDR1 KGHSH, CDR2 LQKENI. The CDR3 is 13 amino acids. The CDR3 spells CANSPEQGYGYTF. In DNA, the CDR3 is TGTGCCAACTCACCAGAGCAGGGTTATGGCTACACCTTC.

The J gene is TRBJ2-7, the V gene TRBV11-2; TRBD2 is a possible D gene (5 bases). Trimming left V 2 bases short and J 3 bases short, with 20 bases between. Germline V lookup: CDR1 SGHAT, CDR2 FQNNGV. The CDR3 spans 17 residues. The CDR3 DNA sequence: TGTGCCAGCAGCTTATTATTCCAGGATGGGGAGAGCTACGAGCAGTACTTC. This translates into CASSLLFQDGESYEQYF.

V usage is TRBV5-6 and J usage is TRBJ1-6; 11 bases align to TRBD1. The V gene end was trimmed by 3 bases and the J gene end by 7 bases; junction bases not matched to a gene: 6. The length of the CDR3 is 16 residues. CDR1 and CDR2 (germline): SGHDT, YYEEEE. CDR3 nucleotides: TGTGCCAGCAGCTCCGGGACAGGGGGAAGGAATTCACCCCTCCACTTT. As protein: CASSSGTGGRNSPLHF.

This clone came up many times. The J gene is TRBJ1-1, the V gene TRBV28, with D tentatively TRBD1 (5 bases). The germline V gene has CDR1 MDHEN and CDR2 SYDVKM. V was trimmed by 9 bases and J by 11 bases, leaving 13 bases between them. The CDR3 has 10 amino acids. The CDR3 here is CARGEVGAFF. The CDR3 DNA reads TGTGCCAGGGGGGAGGTGGGGGCTTTCTTT.

The chain combines TRBV2 with TRBJ1-5, with 9 bases identical to TRBD1. The germline V gene has CDR1 SNHLY and CDR2 FYNNEI. V was clipped by 5 bases and J by 6 bases; unmatched bases: 14. The CDR3 loop spans 17 amino acids. Written as DNA, the CDR3 is TGTGCCAGCAGTCTGGGACAGGGTATGAGGTCCGGTCAGCCCCAGCATTTT. Translation: CASSLGQGMRSGQPQHF.

The chain carries TRBV6-2 or TRBV6-3 and TRBJ1-2; weak D call: TRBD1 (5 bases). Trimming shortened V by 0 bases and J by 5 bases, and 10 bases separated the two germline ends. From germline, CDR1 is MNHEY and CDR2 SVGEGT. The CDR3 is 14 amino acids. DNA for the CDR3: TGTGCCAGCAGTTACTCCAGGGAAGGATATGGCTACACCTTC. Protein: CASSYSREGYGYTF.

As regards this clone: Other DNA sequences from this sample encode an identical CDR3 as well. The rearrangement links TRBV20-1 to TRBJ2-7, with a tentative D call TRBD1 (6 bases). The CDR3 length is 11 residues. Germline V lookup: CDR1 DFQATT, CDR2 SNEGSKA (reference sequence). Trimming removed 6 bases at V and 4 bases at J, with 10 bases between. This chain's CDR3 is CSASRGYEQYF. The CDR3 DNA follows: TGCAGTGCGAGCAGGGGATACGAGCAGTACTTC.

The CDR3 here is CASSASQGGHIYGYTF. Written as DNA, the CDR3 is TGTGCCAGCAGTGCCAGTCAAGGGGGACACATCTATGGCTACACCTTC. The chain joins TRBV6-1 to TRBJ1-2; D possibly corresponds to TRBD1 (6 bases). The CDR3 is 16 amino acids. Looked up from germline, CDR1 is MNHNS and CDR2 is SASEGT. V lost 4 bases, J lost 4 bases, and 19 bases lay in between.

The V and J genes are TRBV25-1 and TRBJ1-2; maybe TRBD1 (6 bases). From germline, CDR1 is MGHDK and CDR2 SYGVNS. Trimming pared 4 bases from V and 4 bases from J, leaving 10 bases between. The CDR3 totals 13 residues. In DNA, the CDR3 is TGTGCCAGCAGTGCAGGGGATAGCTATGGCTACACCTTC. Protein: CASSAGDSYGYTF.

The gene calls are TRBV12-3 or TRBV12-4 and TRBJ2-1; 11 positions match TRBD1. This CDR3 has 13 residues. Losses at the gene ends were 6 bases for V and 8 bases for J; bases not matched to a gene: 3. The chain's CDR3 is CASRSGQGDEQFF. The CDR3 DNA is TGTGCCAGCAGGTCGGGACAGGGGGATGAGCAGTTCTTC.

DNA of the CDR3: TGTGCCAGCAGTTACGGAGGACTAGCGGGGGTTGAGACCCAGTACTTC. It encodes CASSYGGLAGVETQYF. This chain joins TRBV6-2 or TRBV6-3 and TRBJ2-5, with 13 bases lining up with TRBD2. The CDR3 length is 16 residues. The J segment lost 5 bases and the V segment lost 2 bases, leaving 5 bases of the junction unmatched. CDR1 is MNHEY, CDR2 SVGEGT, per germline.

The V gene is TRBV9, the J gene TRBJ1-6; 10 bases are a match to TRBD1. After removal of 3 bases from V and 7 bases from J, the junction contained 4 bases not matched to a gene. The CDR3 totals 15 residues. CDR1 SGDLS and CDR2 YYNGEE come from the germline V gene. The CDR3 reads CASSDDRGQNSPLHF. The CDR3 DNA reads as TGTGCCAGCAGCGACGACAGGGGGCAAAATTCACCCCTCCACTTT.

The J gene is TRBJ2-1, the V gene TRBV7-8; D might be TRBD2 (6 bases). The germline V gene encodes CDR1 SGHVS and CDR2 FQNEAQ. V was clipped by 8 bases and J by 6 bases, with 14 bases between them. This CDR3 is built from 13 residues. The CDR3 DNA reads TGTGCCAGCCGAACGGGGGTGAGCAATGAGCAGTTCTTC. It specifies CASRTGVSNEQFF.

The chain recombines TRBV6-1 with TRBJ1-4; no definite D call. Germline V CDR1 and CDR2: MNHNS, SASEGT. V lost 0 bases, J lost 3 bases, and 5 bases lay in between. The CDR3 runs to 14 residues. Written as DNA, the CDR3 is TGTGCCAGCAGTGAAGCGCCGGCTAATGAAAAACTGTTTTTT. Translating it yields CASSEAPANEKLFF.

The CDR3 region has the DNA TGTGCCAGCAGTTTAAGTCTCGGGAGCGAGCAGTACTTC. Its translation: CASSLSLGSEQYF. The V call is TRBV6-5, the J call TRBJ2-7; the D gene is possibly TRBD2 (6 bases). Germline V gene sequence: CDR1 MNHEY, CDR2 SVGAGI. The CDR3 is 13 amino acids. The ends were cut back, 4 bases at V and 6 bases at J, with 13 bases in the middle.

The chain combines TRBV18 with TRBJ1-1, with 8 bases lining up with TRBD1. This CDR3 has 15 residues. From germline, CDR1 is KGHSH and CDR2 LQKENI. With 6 bases clipped from V and 3 bases from J, the junction kept 9 bases outside the gene matches. The CDR3 DNA reads as TGTGCCAGCTCGCCGACAGGGGATGCGGACACTGAAGCTTTCTTT. It codes for CASSPTGDADTEAFF.

Points on this clone: At one boundary the junction diverges from the germline segment, which might be a read error. The chain carries TRBV28 and TRBJ2-3; 8 nucleotides match TRBD2. This CDR3 spans 14 amino acids. Germline assignment: CDR1 MDHEN and CDR2 SYDVKM. For the CDR3, the DNA is TGTGCCAGCGGTTTAGGCGGGGGGTCCAATACGCAGTATTTT. Translating it yields CASGLGGGSNTQYF.

The chain combines TRBV5-1 with TRBJ2-1; no reliable D call. This CDR3 spans 12 amino acids. Trimming removed 0 bases at V and 7 bases at J, with 5 bases between. Germline lookup yields CDR1 SGHRS and CDR2 YFSETQ. The CDR3 loop reads CASSLDGNEQFF. The CDR3 nucleotides are TGCGCCAGCAGCTTGGACGGTAATGAGCAGTTCTTC.

The chain has TRBV5-1 and TRBJ1-1; D uncertain. The CDR3 totals 15 residues. The V gene lost 0 bases and the J gene lost 0 bases, with 9 bases spanning the gap. CDR1 and CDR2 from the germline V gene are SGHRS and YFSETQ. CDR3 sequence (DNA): TGCGCCAGCAGCTTGGACAACAGCATGAACACTGAAGCTTTCTTT. This codes for CASSLDNSMNTEAFF.

J is TRBJ2-7 and V is TRBV6-5; maybe TRBD1 (6 bases). Germline CDR1 and CDR2: MNHEY and SVGAGI. The V end lost 5 bases, the J end lost 2 bases, and 16 bases lay between the germline ends. The CDR3 totals 15 residues. This chain's CDR3 is CASSQPSSGAYEQYF. The CDR3 DNA is TGTGCCAGCAGTCAACCCTCGTCAGGGGCCTACGAGCAGTACTTC.

V gene TRBV4-2 combines with J gene TRBJ2-3; 10 bases are shared with TRBD2. The CDR3 is made up of 15 amino acids. V lost 1 base and J lost 6; bases outside the gene matches: 4. Per the germline V gene, CDR1 is LGHNA and CDR2 is YNFKEQ. For the CDR3, the DNA is TGTGCCAGCAGCCAAGCTAGCGGGGGTCGGGATACGCAGTATTTT. This codes for CASSQASGGRDTQYF.

The V call is TRBV18, the J call TRBJ1-1; no reliable D call. V lost 2 bases and J lost 1, with 11 bases in between. Per the germline V gene, CDR1 is KGHSH and CDR2 is LQKENI. This CDR3 is 15 amino acids long. In DNA, the CDR3 is TGTGCCAGCTCACCAATTGCACAGACGAACACTGAAGCTTTCTTT. It is translated as CASSPIAQTNTEAFF.

V is TRBV6-5 and J is TRBJ1-5; a possible D gene is TRBD1 (6 bases). The CDR3 has 13 residues. Germline values: CDR1 MNHEY, CDR2 SVGAGI. The V end lost 10 bases, the J end lost 5 bases, and 15 bases lay between the germline ends. The CDR3 is CATLRDTYQPQHF. DNA of the CDR3: TGTGCCACCCTCCGGGACACCTATCAGCCCCAGCATTTT.

CDR3 amino acids: CASTGGQGAAGELFF. Written as DNA, the CDR3 is TGTGCCAGCACCGGGGGGCAGGGGGCCGCCGGGGAGCTGTTTTTT. The V gene is TRBV7-9, the J gene TRBJ2-2, with D possibly matching TRBD1 (8 bases). The length of the CDR3 is 15 residues. The ends were cut back, 7 bases at V and 6 bases at J, with 18 bases in the middle. CDR1 and CDR2 (germline): SEHNR, FQNEAQ (reference sequence).

The chain employs TRBV29-1 and TRBJ1-2, with D perhaps matching TRBD1 (6 bases). CDR3 length equals 13 residues. V was clipped by 4 bases and J by 6 bases, with 15 bases between them. CDR1 is SQVTM, CDR2 ANQGSEA, per germline. CDR3 DNA sequence: TGCAGCGTTGGCCGCGGGGGCAGTAATGGCTACACCTTC. This encodes CSVGRGGSNGYTF.

This chain uses TRBV7-6 with TRBJ2-1, with D perhaps TRBD1 (6 bases). V lost 4 bases and J lost 5, with 18 bases in between. Germline-derived CDR1 and CDR2 are SGHVS and FNYEAQ. This CDR3 has 16 residues. CDR3 amino acids: CASSSPWGHTNNEQFF. In DNA, the CDR3 is TGTGCCAGCAGCTCCCCGTGGGGACACACTAACAATGAGCAGTTCTTC.

The chain uses TRBV29-1 and TRBJ1-4, with D tentatively TRBD1 (5 bases). V dropped 6 bases and J dropped 8 bases, with 16 bases sitting between them. Germline lookup yields CDR1 SQVTM and CDR2 ANQGSEA. This CDR3 is built from 13 residues. The CDR3: CSVGAFSGEKLFF. The DNA of the CDR3 is TGCAGCGTAGGGGCCTTTTCCGGGGAAAAACTGTTTTTT.

This clone occurred once. The chain combines TRBV9 with TRBJ2-3; tentative D call: TRBD1 (6 bases). From germline, CDR1 is SGDLS and CDR2 YYNGEE. There are 14 residues in the CDR3. The V end was cut by 0 bases, the J end by 6 bases, with 11 bases between. CDR3 coding DNA: TGTGCCAGCAGCGTAGGGGGGCCCAGGGATACGCAGTATTTT. Translation gives CASSVGGPRDTQYF.